Following are 3 T cell receptor beta chains from one sample sequenced in a study of beta chain features in type 1 diabetes. TCRB transcripts that were expressed got sequenced, as all of the isolated RNA had been reverse transcribed. Generated by immunoSEQ multiplex PCR, the TCRdb table keeps only in-frame clones and is missing some. The profile covers hundreds of thousands of clones, with about 16% appearing a single time and around 0.095% taken by the ten largest. Input material: naive CD4+ T cells from blood. The origin of the receptors is a man between 18 and 29 years old in good health.

V and J are TRBV29-1 and TRBJ1-1, with 9 bases aligning to TRBD1. CDR3 length: 12 amino acids. J gave up 3 bases and V 7 bases, and 3 bases lay outside the gene matches. The germline gives CDR1 SQVTM, CDR2 ANQGSEA. The CDR3 protein is CSADRGYTEAFF. Here the CDR3 DNA reads TGCAGCGCGGACAGGGGCTACACTGAAGCTTTCTTT.

The count of this clone is one. The chain couples TRBV7-2 to TRBJ1-1; D ambiguous. CDR1 SGHTA and CDR2 FQGNSA come from the germline V gene. Trimming left V 2 bases short and J 7 bases short, with 14 bases between. This CDR3 has 14 amino acids. The CDR3 region is CASSLSIIQHEAFF. CDR3 nucleotides: TGTGCCAGCAGCTTAAGTATAATTCAGCATGAAGCTTTCTTT.

This clone was found a few times. This sequence joins TRBV27 and TRBJ2-1; maybe TRBD1 (5 bases). Germline lookup yields CDR1 MNHEY and CDR2 SMNVEV (reference sequence). The V and J ends lost 6 bases and 8 bases respectively, with 14 bases between them. The CDR3 is 13 residues long. The CDR3 loop is CASSLAGFHEQFF. DNA of the CDR3: TGTGCCAGCAGCTTGGCAGGGTTCCATGAGCAGTTCTTC.